This T cell receptor (beta chain) was obtained from a study of blood T cell repertoires in COVID-19. The wider study: The samples span acute and convalescent COVID-19 from the United States, Italy and Spain. In each case, the material was cDNA or gDNA derived from T cells, B-cell-depleted T cells, or PBMCs.

Original processing notes: Amplification of reference gene primers was used by the study to estimate nucleated cell counts. TCRdb keeps only in-frame clones here, not all; method: immunoSEQ multiplex PCR. V and J calls plus clone size are reproduced from that table; the DNA served to infer D and trimming. This sample has just over 70,000 clones, with about 73% found just once. V lost 0 bases to trimming and J lost 7 bases, with 11 bases between them. The CDR3 is made up of 14 amino acids. The germline gives CDR1 SGHRS, CDR2 YFSETQ. V is TRBV5-1 and J is TRBJ2-1; TRBD2 might be the D (5 bases). The sample was peripheral blood. This sequence originates from a woman in her 70s with acute or convalescent COVID-19. In DNA form, the CDR3 reads TGCGCCAGCAGCTTGGACGGGGTATGGAATGAGCAGTTCTTC. Protein: CASSLDGVWNEQFF.